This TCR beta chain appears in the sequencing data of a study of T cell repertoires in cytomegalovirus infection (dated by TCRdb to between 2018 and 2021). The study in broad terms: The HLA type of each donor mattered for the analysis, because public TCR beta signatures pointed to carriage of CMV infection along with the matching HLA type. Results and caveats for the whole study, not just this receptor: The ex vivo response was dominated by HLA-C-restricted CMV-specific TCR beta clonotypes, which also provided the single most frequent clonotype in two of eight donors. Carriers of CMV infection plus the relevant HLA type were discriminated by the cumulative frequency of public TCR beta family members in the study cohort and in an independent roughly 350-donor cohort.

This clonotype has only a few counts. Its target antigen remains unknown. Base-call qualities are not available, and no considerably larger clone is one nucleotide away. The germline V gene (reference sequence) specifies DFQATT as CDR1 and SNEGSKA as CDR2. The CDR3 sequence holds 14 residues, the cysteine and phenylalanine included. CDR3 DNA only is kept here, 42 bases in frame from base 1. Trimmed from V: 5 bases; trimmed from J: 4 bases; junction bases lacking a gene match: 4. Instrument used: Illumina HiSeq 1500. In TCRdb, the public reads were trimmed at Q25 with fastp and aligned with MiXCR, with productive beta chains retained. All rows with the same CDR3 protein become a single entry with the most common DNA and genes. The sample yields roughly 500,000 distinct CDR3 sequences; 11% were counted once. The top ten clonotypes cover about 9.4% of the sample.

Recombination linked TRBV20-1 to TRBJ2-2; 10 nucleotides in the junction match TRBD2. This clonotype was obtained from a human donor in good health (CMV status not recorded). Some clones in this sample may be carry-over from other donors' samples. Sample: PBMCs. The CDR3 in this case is CSAPGLAVTGELFF. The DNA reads TGCAGTGCTCCAGGACTAGCGGTCACCGGGGAGCTGTTTTTT.